This entry lists 4 T cell receptor beta chains sequenced from one sample in a study of spatial heterogeneity in lung cancer. Each CDR3 protein gets one entry after TCRdb re-called the 5' RACE reads with MiXCR. The repertoire holds 20,000 to 30,000 distinct CDR3 sequences, roughly 13% seen once, with about 25% in the top ten. Time point of the sample: sample taken at primary tumor resection. Material for sequencing was whole RNA from tumor, nontumor lung or frozen PBMC, left unsorted. The sample here was PBMCs, taken at surgery. All receptors come from a female donor with early-stage non-small cell lung cancer.

This clonotype was detected many times. The gene calls are TRBV6-5 and TRBJ2-2; unclear D gene. V was clipped by 8 bases and J by 0 bases, with 7 bases between them. Germline V gene data show CDR1 as MNHEY and CDR2 as SVGAGI. This CDR3 contains 13 residues. CDR3 sequence reads: CASRRTNTGELFF. The DNA of the CDR3 is TGTGCCAGCCGACGGACGAACACCGGGGAGCTGTTTTTT.

At least ten counts were recorded for this clonotype. This chain links TRBV7-8 with TRBJ2-1; D uncertain. V was shortened by 5 bases and J by 4 bases, with 15 bases between the two germline ends. This CDR3 has 15 residues. CDR1 is SGHVS, CDR2 FQNEAQ, per germline. The chain's CDR3 is CASSPPLTFYNEQFF. In nucleotides, the CDR3 is TGTGCCAGCAGCCCCCCATTGACATTTTACAATGAGCAGTTCTTC.

This clonotype was counted at least ten times. The chain uses TRBV12-3 or TRBV12-4 and TRBJ2-1; TRBD2 matches at 8 bases. V trimming: 6 bases; J trimming: 6 bases; junction bases outside the gene matches: 13. The CDR3 is 16 amino acids. CDR3 sequence (DNA): TGTGCCAGCAGACTACCGGGACTAGTTGTCTCCAATGAGCAGTTCTTC. Protein sequence: CASRLPGLVVSNEQFF.

The J gene is TRBJ2-1, the V gene TRBV5-4, with D perhaps being TRBD1 or TRBD2 (5 bases each). Trimming removed 5 bases at V and 7 bases at J, with 13 bases between. The germline CDR1 and CDR2 sequences are SGHNT and YYREEE (reference sequence). The CDR3 extends over 13 amino acids. The CDR3 nucleotides are TGTGCCAGCAGTTGGGACCAGAGGAATGAGCAGTTCTTC. Protein product: CASSWDQRNEQFF.